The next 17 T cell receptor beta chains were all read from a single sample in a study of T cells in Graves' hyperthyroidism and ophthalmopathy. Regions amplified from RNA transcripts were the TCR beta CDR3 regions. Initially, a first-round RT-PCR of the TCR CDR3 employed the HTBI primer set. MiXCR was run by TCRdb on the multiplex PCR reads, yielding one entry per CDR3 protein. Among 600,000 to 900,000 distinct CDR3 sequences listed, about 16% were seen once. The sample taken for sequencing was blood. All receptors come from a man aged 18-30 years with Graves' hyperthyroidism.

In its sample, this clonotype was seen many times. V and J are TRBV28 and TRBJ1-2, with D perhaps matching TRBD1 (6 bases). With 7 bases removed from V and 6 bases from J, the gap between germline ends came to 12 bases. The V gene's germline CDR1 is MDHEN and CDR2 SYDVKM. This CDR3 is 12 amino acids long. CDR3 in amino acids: CASTTGIDGYTF. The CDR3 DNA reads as TGTGCCAGCACCACAGGGATAGATGGCTACACCTTC.

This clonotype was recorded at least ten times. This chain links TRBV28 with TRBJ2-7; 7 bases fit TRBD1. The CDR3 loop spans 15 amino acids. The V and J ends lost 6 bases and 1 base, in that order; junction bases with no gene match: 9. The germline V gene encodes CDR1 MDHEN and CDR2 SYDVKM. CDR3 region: CASRPGQDESYEQYF. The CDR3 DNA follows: TGTGCCAGCAGACCCGGACAGGATGAATCCTACGAGCAGTACTTC.

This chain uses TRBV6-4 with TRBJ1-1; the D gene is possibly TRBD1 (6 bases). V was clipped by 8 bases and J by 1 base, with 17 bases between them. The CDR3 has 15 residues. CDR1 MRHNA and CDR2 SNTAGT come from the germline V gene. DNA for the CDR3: TGTGCCAGCGGCCCGGACAGCCCGTGGAACACTGAAGCTTTCTTT. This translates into CASGPDSPWNTEAFF.

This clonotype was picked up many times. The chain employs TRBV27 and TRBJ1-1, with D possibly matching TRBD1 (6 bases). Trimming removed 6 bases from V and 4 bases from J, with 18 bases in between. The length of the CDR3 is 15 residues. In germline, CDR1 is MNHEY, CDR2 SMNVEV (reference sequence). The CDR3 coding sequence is TGTGCCAGCAGCCTTACCCGCAGGGGTGTCACTGAAGCTTTCTTT. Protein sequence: CASSLTRRGVTEAFF.

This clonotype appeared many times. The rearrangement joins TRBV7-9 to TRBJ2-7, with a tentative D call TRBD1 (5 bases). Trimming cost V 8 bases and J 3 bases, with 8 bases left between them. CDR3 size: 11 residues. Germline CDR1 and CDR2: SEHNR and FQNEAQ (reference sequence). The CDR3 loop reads CASSRDYEQYF. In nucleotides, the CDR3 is TGTGCCAGCTCCAGGGACTACGAGCAGTACTTC.

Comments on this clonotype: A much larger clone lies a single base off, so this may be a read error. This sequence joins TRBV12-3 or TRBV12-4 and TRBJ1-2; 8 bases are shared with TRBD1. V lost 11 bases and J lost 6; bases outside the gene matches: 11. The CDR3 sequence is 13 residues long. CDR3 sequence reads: CAGTTDRVDGYTF. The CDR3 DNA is TGTGCCGGCACTACGGACAGGGTGGATGGCTACACCTTC.

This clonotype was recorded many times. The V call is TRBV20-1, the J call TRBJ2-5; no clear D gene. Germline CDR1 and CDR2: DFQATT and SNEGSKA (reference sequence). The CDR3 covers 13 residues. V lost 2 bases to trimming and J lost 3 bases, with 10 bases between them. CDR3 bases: TGCAGTGCTAGATTAGACGAAAAAGAGACCCAGTACTTC. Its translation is CSARLDEKETQYF.

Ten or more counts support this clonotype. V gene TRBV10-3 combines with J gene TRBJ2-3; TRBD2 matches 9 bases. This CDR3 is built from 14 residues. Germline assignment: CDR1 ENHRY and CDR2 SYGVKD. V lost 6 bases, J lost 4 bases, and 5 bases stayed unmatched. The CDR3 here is CAIRLAGTADTQYF. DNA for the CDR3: TGTGCCATCAGGCTAGCGGGAACGGCAGATACGCAGTATTTT.

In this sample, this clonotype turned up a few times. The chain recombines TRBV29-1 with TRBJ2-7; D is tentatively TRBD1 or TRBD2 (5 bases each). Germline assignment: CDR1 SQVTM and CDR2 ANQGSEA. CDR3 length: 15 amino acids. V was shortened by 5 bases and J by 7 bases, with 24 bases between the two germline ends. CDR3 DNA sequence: TGCAGCGTTCAAGGCTCAGGGAGCCCACCTTGGGAGCAGTACTTC. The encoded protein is CSVQGSGSPPWEQYF.

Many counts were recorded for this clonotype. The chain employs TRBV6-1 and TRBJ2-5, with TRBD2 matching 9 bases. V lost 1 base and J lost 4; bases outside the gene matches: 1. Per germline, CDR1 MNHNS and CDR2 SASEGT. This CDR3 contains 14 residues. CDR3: CASSEVLAGETQYF. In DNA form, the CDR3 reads TGTGCCAGCAGTGAAGTACTAGCGGGAGAGACCCAGTACTTC.

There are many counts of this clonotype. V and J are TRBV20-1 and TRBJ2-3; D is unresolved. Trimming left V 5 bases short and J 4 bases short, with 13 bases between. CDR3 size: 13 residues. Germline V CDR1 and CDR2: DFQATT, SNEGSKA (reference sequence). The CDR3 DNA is TGCAGTGCTGCCCCGGGCTTTTCAGATACGCAGTATTTT. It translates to CSAAPGFSDTQYF.

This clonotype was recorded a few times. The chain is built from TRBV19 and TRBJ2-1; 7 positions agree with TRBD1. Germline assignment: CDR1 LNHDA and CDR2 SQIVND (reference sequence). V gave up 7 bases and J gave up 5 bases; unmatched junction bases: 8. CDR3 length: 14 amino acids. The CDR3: CASNSGTENNEQFF. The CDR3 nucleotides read TGTGCCAGTAATTCCGGGACAGAGAACAATGAGCAGTTCTTC.

The CDR3 reads CASSLVPGPGTPPLHF. The CDR3 nucleotides read TGTGCCAGCAGTCTAGTCCCGGGACCGGGAACTCCACCCCTCCACTTT. The rearrangement links TRBV28 to TRBJ1-6; possibly TRBD1 for D (5 bases). Looked up from germline, CDR1 is MDHEN and CDR2 is SYDVKM. The V end was cut by 5 bases, the J end by 11 bases, with 22 bases between. This CDR3 is 16 amino acids long.

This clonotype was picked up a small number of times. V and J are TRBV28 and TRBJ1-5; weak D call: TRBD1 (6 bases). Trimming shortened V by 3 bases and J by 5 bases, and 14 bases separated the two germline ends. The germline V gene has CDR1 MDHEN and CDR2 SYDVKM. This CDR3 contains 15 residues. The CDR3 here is CASSFLEGDYQPQHF. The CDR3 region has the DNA TGTGCCAGCAGTTTTTTGGAGGGGGATTATCAGCCCCAGCATTTT.

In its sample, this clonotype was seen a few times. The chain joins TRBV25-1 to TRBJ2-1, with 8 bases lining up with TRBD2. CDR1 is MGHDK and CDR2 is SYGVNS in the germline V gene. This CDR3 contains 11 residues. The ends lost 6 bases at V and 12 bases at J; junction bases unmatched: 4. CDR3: CASRELAVQFF. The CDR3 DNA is TGTGCCAGCAGAGAACTAGCGGTGCAGTTCTTC.

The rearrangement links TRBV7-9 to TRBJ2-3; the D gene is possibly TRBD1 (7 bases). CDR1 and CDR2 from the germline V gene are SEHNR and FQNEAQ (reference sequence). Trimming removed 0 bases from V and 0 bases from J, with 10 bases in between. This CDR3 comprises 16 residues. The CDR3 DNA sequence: TGTGCCAGCAGCTTAGCGACAGGGACTAGCACAGATACGCAGTATTTT. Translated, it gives CASSLATGTSTDTQYF.

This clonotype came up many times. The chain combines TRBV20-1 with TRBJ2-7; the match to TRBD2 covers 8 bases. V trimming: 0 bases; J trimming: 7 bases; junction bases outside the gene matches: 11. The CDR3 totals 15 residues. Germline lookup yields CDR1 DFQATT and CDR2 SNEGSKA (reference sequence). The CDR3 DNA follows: TGCAGTGCTAGAGATAAAAGCGGGAGAGCACTTGAGCAGTACTTC. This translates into CSARDKSGRALEQYF.